This T cell receptor beta chain is from a study of graft-versus-host responses after intestinal transplantation (dated by TCRdb to about 2021). At the level of the whole study: The transplants that recipients got were multivisceral, liver-intestinal, or isolated intestinal. Every recipient was given anti-thymocyte globulin induction, then maintenance tacrolimus and steroids for around three years. After intestinal transplantation, graft-versus-host and host-versus-graft alloreactive T cell clones were followed in the graft, circulation and bone marrow using bulk TCR-beta CDR3 sequencing. To identify alloreactive clones, pre-transplant mixed lymphocyte reaction products were sequenced and compared with unstimulated pre-transplant donor and recipient T cells. The cohort enrolled around 23 intestinal transplant recipients including one retransplant, and a few patients lacking pretransplant specimens were excluded. A peak of at least 4% donor T cells among recipient peripheral blood mononuclear cells was the definition used for donor T cell macrochimerism. Rather than going through the commercial service, samples from a few later patients were sequenced in-house on an Illumina MiSeq and processed with MiXCR. Study-wide conclusions, independent of this receptor: GvH clones were detected in recipient bone marrow, and some appeared earlier in ileal mucosa or blood, consistent with an intestinal mucosal origin. Early after transplant, peak levels of circulating GvH clones were found to be associated with declines in HvG clones. High GvH to HvG T cell clonal ratios were observed in the allografts of patients with donor T cell macrochimerism. Conclusions were limited by the relatively low number and heterogeneity of intestinal transplant patients.

This clone has a single count. Its specific antigen is unknown. No base quality information exists; no much larger clone differs at one position. Explained via the paper, the time point label denotes: cells obtained before transplantation from donor or recipient. CD3+CD4+ and CD3+CD8+ populations were FACS-sorted from unstimulated pre-transplant donor and recipient cells taken from spleen or lymph nodes. Receptor amplification or capture employed the immunoSEQ multiplex PCR assay. For most patients, genomic DNA was isolated using the Qiagen DNeasy Blood and Tissue Kit and was shipped frozen to Adaptive Biotechnologies for TCR sequencing. For most patients, high-throughput TCR-beta CDR3 sequencing of genomic DNA was performed by Adaptive Biotechnologies. Per the source publication's procedure: Adaptive's ImmunoSEQ software was the source of the TCR sequencing data for about 18 patients, while a few other patients were processed with MiXCR and VDJtools. To correct CD4 versus CD8 sorting errors, any sequence found in both subsets at a frequency ratio below 5:1 was removed. CDR3 nucleotide sequences shared between donor and recipient were removed because their origin could not be assigned. At least 2-fold expansion over unstimulated cells and a minimum CFSE-low frequency of 0.002% (template counts) or 0.001% (read counts) were required for clones to be classified as alloreactive. Mappable clones were those detected in sequenced pre-transplant spleen, lymph node, or MLR CFSE-low populations of the donor or recipient. The cumulative frequency of alloreactive clones was calculated as a percentage of all sequences, weighted by copy number. TCRdb retrieved this table from immuneACCESS and kept in-frame rearrangements only. Not all clones are present; in checked studies, unresolved V genes account for under half, and no reason is known for the remainder. V, J and clone size are taken as reported in that table, and D and trimming were inferred from the DNA itself. Here the sample has tens of thousands of clones; 90% to 95% occur a single time. 0.5% of the sample is taken by the ten largest.

This receptor was taken from a human donor who received an intestinal transplant. The specimen was unstimulated CD8+ T cells sorted from spleen or lymph node cells, collected before intestinal transplant.

The DNA is TGTGCCAGCAGTTTAGGGCCGCACTACGAGCAGTACTTC. It codes for CASSLGPHYEQYF. The V gene is TRBV27 and the J gene is TRBJ2-7, with the D gene not confidently named. The CDR3 contains 13 residues, cysteine and phenylalanine counted. The entry retains the CDR3 DNA only, 39 bases that are in frame from base 1. V drops 2 bases and J drops 3 bases, leaving 8 bases in between. CDR1 and CDR2 are read off the germline V gene (reference sequence) as MNHEY and SMNVEV.